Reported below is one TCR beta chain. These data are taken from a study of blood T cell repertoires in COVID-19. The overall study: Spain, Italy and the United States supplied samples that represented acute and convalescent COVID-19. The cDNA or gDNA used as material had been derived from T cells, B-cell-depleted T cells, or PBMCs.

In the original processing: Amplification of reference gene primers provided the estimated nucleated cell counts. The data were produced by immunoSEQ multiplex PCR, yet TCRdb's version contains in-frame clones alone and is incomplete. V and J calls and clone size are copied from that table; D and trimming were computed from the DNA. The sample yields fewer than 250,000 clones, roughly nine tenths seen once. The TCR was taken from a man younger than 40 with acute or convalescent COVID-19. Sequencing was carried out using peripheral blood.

The CDR3 nucleotides are TGTGCCAGCAGTGAACAGGGTTTTACTGAAGCTTTCTTT. It is translated as CASSEQGFTEAFF. The chain employs TRBV2 and TRBJ1-1, with a possible D match to TRBD1 (5 bases). Germline lookup yields CDR1 SNHLY and CDR2 FYNNEI. This CDR3 has 13 amino acids. Trimming stripped 2 bases from V and 5 bases from J, with 9 bases between.